This TCR beta chain emerged from a study of T-cell reconstitution after alpha-beta-depleted transplantation in children. Construction of the TCRbeta library involved unique molecular identifiers. TCRdb recomputed calls from the PCR reads with MiXCR, one row per CDR3 protein. Here the sample spans 500,000 to 600,000 distinct CDR3 sequences, 30% to 35% being singletons. After removal of 6 bases from V and 9 bases from J, the junction contained 4 bases not matched to a gene. CDR3 length: 14 amino acids. This specimen consisted of PBMCs from the stem cell graft donor, obtained from the stem cell graft. The chain links TRBV12-3 or TRBV12-4 to TRBJ1-6, with 11 bases identical to TRBD1. The clonotype originates from a human donor who donated a stem cell graft to a child with aplastic anemia. CDR3 sequence (DNA): TGTGCCAGCAGCCTGGGACAGGGGGTTTCACCCCTCCACTTT. This gives the protein CASSLGQGVSPLHF.